The 29 T cell receptor beta chains given below trace back to one sample, sequenced in a study of blood T cell repertoires in COVID-19 (dated by TCRdb to the early 2020s). The library was prepared using the immunoSEQ multiplex PCR assay. TCRdb stores this immuneACCESS table with in-frame sequences only. Part of the clones is absent; in the studies checked, under half of the shortfall reflects unresolved V genes, and no reason is known for the rest. For this sample there are roughly 67,000 clones; almost 85% appear just once. Less than 30% of the sample comes from the top ten. The sequencing input was peripheral blood. The origin of the receptors is a man aged 45-65 years with acute or convalescent COVID-19.

This clone was counted once. J is TRBJ1-1 and V is TRBV19; no clear D gene. Germline values: CDR1 LNHDA, CDR2 SQIVND (reference sequence). V was pared by 5 bases and J by 2 bases, with 15 bases between. CDR3 length equals 15 residues. The CDR3 region is CASSRTRTKNTEAFF. CDR3 nucleotide sequence: TGTGCCAGTAGTCGCACCAGAACTAAAAACACTGAAGCTTTCTTT.

Points on this clone: Other DNA sequences in this sample translate to the same CDR3. The genes are TRBV19 and TRBJ2-5; 9 bases line up with TRBD1. V was clipped by 4 bases and J by 4 bases; unmatched bases: 4. The germline V gene encodes CDR1 LNHDA and CDR2 SQIVND (reference sequence). This CDR3 spans 14 amino acids. Here the CDR3 reads CASSTGTGRETQYF. The CDR3 DNA reads as TGTGCCAGTAGTACGGGGACAGGGCGAGAGACCCAGTACTTC.

V usage is TRBV15 and J usage is TRBJ2-7, with 8 bases that match TRBD1. Germline assignment: CDR1 LNHNV and CDR2 YYDKDF (reference sequence). V lost 0 bases, J lost 4 bases, and 14 bases stayed unmatched. The CDR3 has 18 residues. DNA of the CDR3: TGTGCCACCAGCAGAGATATTGCCCCTGGACAGGGATGGTACGAGCAGTACTTC. This sequence encodes CATSRDIAPGQGWYEQYF.

This chain connects TRBV28 to TRBJ2-2; 13 bases align to TRBD2. Germline V gene data show CDR1 as MDHEN and CDR2 as SYDVKM. V shed 7 bases, J shed 5 bases, and the junction held 10 bases outside the gene matches. The CDR3 totals 17 residues. The CDR3 coding sequence is TGTGCCAGCACACTAGCGGGGGGGCCGATTCTGACCGGGGAGCTGTTTTTT. It yields the protein CASTLAGGPILTGELFF.

The chain links TRBV6-5 to TRBJ1-2; maybe TRBD1 (5 bases). V lost 6 bases to trimming and J lost 4 bases, with 6 bases between them. Germline CDR1 is MNHEY and CDR2 is SVGAGI. This CDR3 comprises 11 residues. The chain's CDR3 is CASRGAYGYTF. The CDR3 nucleotides are TGTGCCAGCAGAGGGGCCTATGGCTACACCTTC.

This chain uses TRBV13 with TRBJ1-3; D might be TRBD1 (5 bases). In germline, CDR1 is PRHDT, CDR2 FYEKMQ (reference sequence). The V and J ends lost 4 bases and 2 bases respectively, with 15 bases between them. CDR3 length equals 16 residues. The CDR3 sequence is CASSWPRGVTGNTIYF. The CDR3 DNA reads as TGTGCCAGCAGCTGGCCCCGGGGGGTCACTGGAAACACCATATATTTT. Variable domain in full (rest from reference TRBV13 and TRBJ1-3): AAGVIQSPRHLIKEKRETATLKCYPIPRHDTVYWYQQGPGQDPQFLISFYEKMQSDKGSIPDRFSAQQFSDYHSELNMSSLELGDSALYFCASSWPRGVTGNTIYFGEGSWLTVV.

This sequence joins TRBV11-2 and TRBJ2-3; 9 positions match TRBD2. Germline V lookup: CDR1 SGHAT, CDR2 FQNNGV. The CDR3 is 16 amino acids. J gave up 6 bases and V 2 bases, and 9 bases lay outside the gene matches. For the CDR3, the DNA is TGTGCCAGCAGCTTAACGGGCGGGGGGGCATTTGATACGCAGTATTTT. Its translation: CASSLTGGGAFDTQYF.

The V gene is TRBV27, the J gene TRBJ2-3; D perhaps matches TRBD1 (5 bases). V was cut by 2 bases and J by 2 bases, with 8 bases left in between. CDR1 and CDR2 from the germline V gene are MNHEY and SMNVEV (reference sequence). This CDR3 is built from 14 residues. CDR3 nucleotide sequence: TGTGCCAGCAGTTTACAGGACAACACAGATACGCAGTATTTT. Translated: CASSLQDNTDTQYF.

The genes are TRBV7-8 and TRBJ1-2; no clear D. V dropped 5 bases and J dropped 4 bases, with 11 bases sitting between them. CDR1 SGHVS and CDR2 FQNEAQ come from the germline V gene. The CDR3 covers 13 residues. The CDR3 bases are TGTGCCAGCAGCCCGGGTGGTTCCTATGGCTACACCTTC. This sequence encodes CASSPGGSYGYTF.

V and J are TRBV6-5 and TRBJ1-1; 8 nucleotides align to TRBD1. V lost 5 bases and J lost 4; bases outside the gene matches: 6. Germline V lookup: CDR1 MNHEY, CDR2 SVGAGI. CDR3 size: 14 residues. The CDR3 bases are TGTGCCAGCAGTCACCAGGGGGCGGGCACTGAAGCTTTCTTT. Translating it yields CASSHQGAGTEAFF.

The chain joins TRBV19 to TRBJ2-3, with 9 bases identical to TRBD1. Trimming removed 5 bases from V and 2 bases from J; junction bases left unmatched: 8. The V gene's germline CDR1 is LNHDA and CDR2 SQIVND (reference sequence). The CDR3 length is 16 residues. Written as DNA, the CDR3 is TGTGCCAGTAGTCGAGGGACAGGGTCTATCACAGATACGCAGTATTTT. It encodes CASSRGTGSITDTQYF.

Concerning this clone: In the same sample, other DNA sequences code for this CDR3. CDR3 coding DNA: TGTGCCAGCAGCTTGGGGACTAGCGGTTACAATGAGCAGTTCTTC. Translation gives CASSLGTSGYNEQFF. The J gene is TRBJ2-1, the V gene TRBV5-4; TRBD2 matches at 10 bases. The CDR3 covers 15 residues. V trimming: 0 bases; J trimming: 4 bases; junction bases outside the gene matches: 1. Germline CDR1 and CDR2: SGHNT and YYREEE (reference sequence).

The rearrangement uses TRBV6-5 and TRBJ1-5, with no clear D. CDR1 and CDR2 (germline): MNHEY, SVGAGI. This CDR3 has 14 amino acids. V lost 7 bases and J 1 base, leaving 11 bases between the germline ends. CDR3 bases: TGTGCCAGCACCGAGGTGCGGAGCAATCAGCCCCAGCATTTT. This encodes CASTEVRSNQPQHF.

The rearrangement joins TRBV19 to TRBJ2-5, with 11 bases lining up with TRBD2. This CDR3 comprises 14 residues. V lost 5 bases to trimming and J lost 3 bases; unmatched junction nucleotides: 2. In germline, CDR1 is LNHDA, CDR2 SQIVND (reference sequence). The CDR3 sequence: CASSQGLAEETQYF. CDR3 in DNA: TGTGCCAGTAGTCAGGGACTAGCGGAAGAGACCCAGTACTTC.

J is TRBJ1-1 and V is TRBV10-2, with TRBD1 identical over 9 bases. With 4 bases clipped from V and 0 bases from J, the junction kept 6 bases outside the gene matches. The CDR3 length is 16 residues. CDR1 and CDR2 from the germline V gene are WSHSY and SAAADI. CDR3 coding DNA: TGCGCCAGCAGTGGGCCGGGACAGGGAATGAACACTGAAGCTTTCTTT. Amino acid sequence: CASSGPGQGMNTEAFF.

This clone came up once. The CDR3 region is CASKSTSGADTQYF. CDR3 DNA: TGTGCCAGCAAAAGTACTAGCGGCGCAGATACGCAGTATTTT. The gene calls are TRBV6-5 and TRBJ2-3; 8 nucleotides agree with TRBD2. The CDR3 loop spans 14 amino acids. Germline CDR1 is MNHEY and CDR2 is SVGAGI. V lost 7 bases, J lost 4 bases, and 7 bases stayed unmatched.

This chain uses TRBV13 with TRBJ1-2; D is possibly TRBD1 (6 bases). Trimming cost V 0 bases and J 7 bases, with 12 bases left between them. The CDR3 extends over 14 amino acids. Per germline, CDR1 PRHDT and CDR2 FYEKMQ (reference sequence). This CDR3 is CASSLGQEGGGYTF. The CDR3 DNA is TGTGCCAGCAGCTTAGGACAGGAAGGGGGTGGCTACACCTTC.

V is TRBV7-8 and J is TRBJ1-1; D unclear. Germline CDR1 SGHVS, CDR2 FQNEAQ. The V end was cut by 4 bases, the J end by 0 bases, with 6 bases between. CDR3 length: 13 amino acids. CDR3 residues: CASSSKLNTEAFF. CDR3 nucleotides: TGTGCCAGCAGCTCTAAGTTGAACACTGAAGCTTTCTTT.

This sequence joins TRBV3-1 (or the pseudogene TRBV3-2) and TRBJ1-6, with 9 positions matching TRBD1. The CDR3 length is 16 residues. CDR1 is LGHDT and CDR2 is YNNKEL in the germline V gene (reference sequence). V dropped 1 base and J dropped 10; count of bases not matched to a gene: 8. This CDR3 reads CASSQGRAQGASPLHF. The DNA of the CDR3 is TGTGCCAGCAGCCAAGGCCGGGCACAGGGGGCCTCACCCCTCCACTTT.

This chain joins TRBV9 and TRBJ1-1; D not resolved. V lost 3 bases and J lost 0, with 15 bases in between. Germline V gene data show CDR1 as SGDLS and CDR2 as YYNGEE. This CDR3 is 16 amino acids long. The chain's CDR3 is CASSAAHEQLNTEAFF. CDR3 coding DNA: TGTGCCAGCAGCGCAGCTCACGAACAGCTGAACACTGAAGCTTTCTTT. The entire variable domain, with the rest obtained from reference TRBV9 and TRBJ1-1, is as follows: DSGVTQTPKHLITATGQRVTLRCSPRSGDLSVYWYQQSLDQGLQFLIQYYNGEERAKGNILERFSAQQFPDLHSELNLSSLELGDSALYFCASSAAHEQLNTEAFFGQGTRLTVV.

The J gene is TRBJ2-5, the V gene TRBV5-4; D is possibly TRBD1 (6 bases). The CDR3 runs 14 residues. Germline lookup yields CDR1 SGHNT and CDR2 YYREEE (reference sequence). Trimming cost V 4 bases and J 5 bases, with 15 bases left between them. CDR3: CASSVAHRVETQYF. The CDR3 DNA is TGTGCCAGCAGCGTAGCCCACAGGGTGGAGACCCAGTACTTC.

V and J are TRBV5-4 and TRBJ2-5, with TRBD1 identical over 7 bases. This CDR3 contains 13 residues. CDR1 is SGHNT and CDR2 is YYREEE in the germline V gene (reference sequence). J lost 5 bases, V lost 4 bases, and 5 bases had no gene match. The CDR3 DNA follows: TGTGCCAGCAGCCCTGACAGGGTTGAGACCCAGTACTTC. Its translation: CASSPDRVETQYF.

V gene TRBV2 combines with J gene TRBJ2-3; 7 bases line up with TRBD2. Looked up from germline, CDR1 is SNHLY and CDR2 is FYNNEI. J was trimmed by 4 bases and V by 7 bases; bases with no gene match: 14. This CDR3 region has 16 residues. The CDR3 spells CASNLPSGGRADTQYF. CDR3 nucleotide sequence: TGTGCCAGCAATCTCCCATCGGGGGGTAGGGCAGATACGCAGTATTTT.

The gene calls are TRBV29-1 and TRBJ2-2; D not resolved. The germline V and J ends were trimmed by 2 bases and 1 base, with 5 bases remaining between them. The CDR3 totals 13 residues. CDR1 is SQVTM and CDR2 is ANQGSEA in the germline V gene. CDR3 DNA sequence: TGCAGCGTTGAAATCTGGAACACCGGGGAGCTGTTTTTT. It is translated as CSVEIWNTGELFF.

The chain combines TRBV14 with TRBJ2-1; TRBD1 aligns across 8 bases. This CDR3 has 15 residues. The junction had 1 base not matched to a gene; V was cut back by 1 base and J by 2 bases. Germline assignment: CDR1 SGHDN and CDR2 FVKESK. The CDR3 protein is CASSQVRGPYNEQFF. In DNA form, the CDR3 reads TGTGCCAGCAGCCAAGTCAGGGGGCCCTACAATGAGCAGTTCTTC.

The rearrangement links TRBV5-4 to TRBJ2-5, with TRBD2 matching 10 bases. Germline CDR1 and CDR2: SGHNT and YYREEE (reference sequence). The V gene end was trimmed by 5 bases and the J gene end by 1 base; junction bases not matched to a gene: 5. This CDR3 is built from 15 residues. CDR3 region: CASSERGGLQETQYF. The CDR3 DNA follows: TGTGCCAGCAGTGAGCGGGGGGGCCTCCAAGAGACCCAGTACTTC.

The chain employs TRBV2 and TRBJ2-3, with a weak D call TRBD2 (6 bases). Germline V gene data show CDR1 as SNHLY and CDR2 as FYNNEI. The V end lost 7 bases, the J end lost 1 base, and 15 bases lay between the germline ends. The CDR3 has 15 amino acids. The CDR3 spells CASKEVERGTDTQYF. CDR3 sequence (DNA): TGTGCCAGCAAGGAGGTGGAGCGGGGCACAGATACGCAGTATTTT.

The gene calls are TRBV27 and TRBJ2-5; 10 nucleotides agree with TRBD1. CDR3 length: 14 amino acids. In germline, CDR1 is MNHEY, CDR2 SMNVEV (reference sequence). Trimming at V came to 8 bases and at J to 5 bases, leaving 8 bases not matched to a gene. The CDR3 protein is CASWKTGGAETQYF. As DNA, the CDR3 is TGTGCCAGCTGGAAGACAGGGGGCGCGGAGACCCAGTACTTC.

The J gene is TRBJ2-4, the V gene TRBV10-2; 13 bases agree with TRBD2. The CDR3 is made up of 15 amino acids. Germline V gene sequence: CDR1 WSHSY, CDR2 SAAADI. V shed 6 bases, J shed 2 bases, and the junction held 1 base outside the gene matches. CDR3 protein: CASRGLAGSKNIQYF. CDR3 nucleotides: TGCGCCAGCAGGGGACTAGCGGGGTCCAAAAACATTCAGTACTTC.